The T cell receptor beta chain described here comes from a study of cytomegalovirus exposure and HLA in healthy donors. Notes on the study in general: A few V segments could not be told apart, such as TRBV6-2 and TRBV6-3, and were left out. Among the most significant clusters, several appeared linked to common viral pathogens in a later analysis. A highly shared variant cluster was judged a likely technical artifact.

13 Jbeta primers and 60 Vbeta primers were used for the PCR. Produced via immunoSEQ multiplex PCR; TCRdb's table is partial and in-frame only. Seen here are around 150,000 clones, 65% to 85% observed once, and the top ten hold 3% to 3.5%. V was clipped by 2 bases and J by 4 bases, with 20 bases between them. Looked up from germline, CDR1 is SGHVS and CDR2 is FNYEAQ. The CDR3 covers 18 residues. Remarks on this clone: Its antigen is not identified.

The source is a male donor in good health and CMV-seronegative. The chain carries TRBV7-6 and TRBJ2-2; weak D call: TRBD2 (5 bases). The sequenced material came from PBMCs. The CDR3 is CASSLHHPGDRSTGELFF. The DNA for the CDR3 is TGTGCCAGCAGCTTACATCACCCCGGGGATCGTAGCACCGGGGAGCTGTTTTTT.